This T cell receptor (beta chain) was profiled in a study of lymphopenia after photon versus proton radiotherapy. CDR1 is SGHNT and CDR2 is YYREEE in the germline V gene (reference sequence). The length of the CDR3 is 14 residues. Assay used: immunoSEQ multiplex PCR; TCRdb lists only in-frame clones, some missing. There are around 160,000 clones in the sample; 70% to 90% occur only once, and approximately 4.8% lies in the top ten. Study-wide points: Proton therapy kept repertoires fairly stable, unlike photons, which gained effector/memory cells. Post-nadir diversity loss with photons came from oligoclonal expansion, particularly CD8+ Temra cells. Authors raise, but do not show, better survival with proton therapy.

Of note for this clone: Its antigen is undetermined. The germline gene is not matched at one end of the junction; a read error may be the cause.

The J gene is TRBJ1-2, the V gene TRBV5-4; tentative D call: TRBD1 (5 bases). The sample here was peripheral blood, taken from a patient treated with photon-based radiotherapy. The TCR comes from a man aged 45-65 years with gastric cancer. DNA of the CDR3: TGTGCCAGCACCTTGGGGGTCACCGGGTATGGCTACACCTTC. This translates into CASTLGVTGYGYTF. The variable domain in full, with the rest retrieved from reference TRBV5-4 and TRBJ1-2, is ETGVTQSPTHLIKTRGQQVTLRCSSQSGHNTVSWYQQALGQGPQFIFQYYREEENGRGNFPPRFSGLQFPNYSSELNVNALELDDSALYLCASTLGVTGYGYTFGSGTRLTVV.